This T cell receptor (beta chain) derives from a study of vaccination effects on CD4 cells after COVID-19. Study overall: Some 2 million PBMC were seeded per well and grown in the presence of roughly 11 IU/ml IL-2 and around 11 ug/ml peptides. General study results and limits: In the late period after vaccination, infection- and vaccine-induced clones contracted markedly.

As to this clone: Its antigen is currently unknown.

Clones were sequenced by immunoSEQ multiplex PCR, and TCRdb holds only the in-frame ones, with some missing. This sample has about 40,000 clones, with approximately 70% found just once. Having been cultured for around nine days, the cells underwent CD4+ T cell isolation. Each participant was administered two doses of either the BNT162b2 or the mRNA-1273 vaccine. Days 3 and 7 saw half the medium replaced with IL-2 medium. Germline V lookup: CDR1 SGHRS, CDR2 YFSETQ. The V and J ends lost 2 bases and 9 bases, in that order; junction bases with no gene match: 7. CDR3 length: 15 amino acids. Sequenced material: CD4+ T cells from PBMCs cultured without peptide, taken after COVID-19 vaccination. This clonotype was obtained from a human donor who received a COVID-19 vaccine. This chain connects TRBV5-1 to TRBJ1-6; 8 nucleotides match TRBD1. The CDR3 loop reads CASSFQGAWGSPLHF. In nucleotides, the CDR3 is TGCGCCAGCAGCTTTCAGGGGGCTTGGGGTTCACCCCTCCACTTT.